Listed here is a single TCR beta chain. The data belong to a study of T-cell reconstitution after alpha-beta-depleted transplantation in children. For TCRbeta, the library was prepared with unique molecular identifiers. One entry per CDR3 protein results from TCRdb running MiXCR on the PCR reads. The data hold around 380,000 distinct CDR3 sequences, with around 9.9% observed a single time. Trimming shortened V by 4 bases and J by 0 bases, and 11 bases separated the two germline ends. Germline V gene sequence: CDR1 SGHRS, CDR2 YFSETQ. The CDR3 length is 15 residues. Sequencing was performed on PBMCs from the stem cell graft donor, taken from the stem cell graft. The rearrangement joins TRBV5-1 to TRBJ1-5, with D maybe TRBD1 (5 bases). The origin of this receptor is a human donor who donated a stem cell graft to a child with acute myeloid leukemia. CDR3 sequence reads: CASSPGGDSNQPQHF. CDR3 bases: TGCGCCAGCAGCCCGGGGGGGGATAGCAATCAGCCCCAGCATTTT.